This T cell receptor beta chain was found in a study of control samples from healthy donors and cancer patients. Germline V gene sequence: CDR1 MGHRA, CDR2 YSYEKL. CDR3 size: 16 residues. V was pared by 2 bases and J by 4 bases, with 17 bases between. Sequencing used immunoSEQ multiplex PCR; TCRdb keeps in-frame clones, though not all of them. The table records some 130,000 clones, over 80% of them present only once. This receptor was taken from a woman aged 50 to 60 in good health. The chain has TRBV4-1 and TRBJ1-1; D might be TRBD1 (6 bases). Material for sequencing was blood. The DNA for the CDR3 is TGCGCCAGCAGCCAAAACCCGGGACTGGGGGCCACTGAAGCTTTCTTT. Translated: CASSQNPGLGATEAFF.